This passage covers 9 T cell receptor beta chains from one sample sequenced in a study of CD8+ T cells in alopecia areata. The sequencing template was cDNA reverse transcribed from extracted RNA. Profiling relied on immunoSEQ multiplex PCR, and the TCRdb table lists in-frame clones only, not all of them. The sample lists 150,000 to 200,000 clones, 67% occurring once. The sample in question was CD8+ T cells sorted from blood, obtained at week 0. All receptors derive from a human donor with alopecia areata.

The V call is TRBV13, the J call TRBJ1-1; a weak D match, TRBD1 (6 bases). This CDR3 spans 14 amino acids. The germline V and J ends were trimmed by 6 bases and 3 bases, with 14 bases remaining between them. Per germline, CDR1 PRHDT and CDR2 FYEKMQ (reference sequence). The DNA for the CDR3 is TGTGCCAGCAGGACACAGGGTTTTTACACTGAAGCTTTCTTT. Residues: CASRTQGFYTEAFF.

CDR3 sequence reads: CSSRLAGGREQYF. The CDR3 coding sequence is TGCAGCTCCCGCTTAGCGGGGGGGCGCGAGCAGTACTTC. The V gene is TRBV29-1, the J gene TRBJ2-7, with 11 bases fitting TRBD2. Germline CDR1 reads SQVTM; CDR2 reads ANQGSEA. The CDR3 is 13 residues long. Losses at the gene ends were 8 bases for V and 6 bases for J; bases not matched to a gene: 9.

V is TRBV9 and J is TRBJ1-1; D ambiguous. The CDR3 is 12 amino acids. CDR1 is SGDLS and CDR2 is YYNGEE in the germline V gene. With 3 bases removed from V and 10 bases from J, the gap between germline ends came to 13 bases. CDR3 sequence (DNA): TGTGCCAGCAGCGGCACAGATGGCGCAGCTTTCTTT. Translated, it gives CASSGTDGAAFF. Drawing the rest from reference TRBV9 and TRBJ1-1, the complete variable domain is DSGVTQTPKHLITATGQRVTLRCSPRSGDLSVYWYQQSLDQGLQFLIQYYNGEERAKGNILERFSAQQFPDLHSELNLSSLELGDSALYFCASSGTDGAAFFGQGTRLTVV.

The chain is built from TRBV15 and TRBJ2-3, with TRBD2 as a possible D gene (6 bases). Trimming shortened V by 0 bases and J by 1 base, and 17 bases separated the two germline ends. CDR3 length: 18 residues. CDR1 and CDR2 from the germline V gene are LNHNV and YYDKDF (reference sequence). CDR3 amino acids: CATSRDERLAKRTDTQYF. The CDR3 region has the DNA TGTGCCACCAGCAGAGATGAACGCCTAGCGAAACGCACAGATACGCAGTATTTT.

The rearrangement joins TRBV5-1 to TRBJ1-1; maybe TRBD1 (6 bases). Deletions cut 1 base from V and 6 bases from J, with 19 bases between. CDR1 and CDR2 (germline): SGHRS, YFSETQ. CDR3 size: 16 residues. This CDR3 reads CASSLHAGGERSEAFF. The CDR3 bases are TGCGCCAGCAGCTTGCATGCGGGGGGCGAACGCTCTGAAGCTTTCTTT.

V and J are TRBV15 and TRBJ2-4; 7 bases map to TRBD1. Germline V gives CDR1 LNHNV, CDR2 YYDKDF (reference sequence). CDR3 size: 13 residues. The ends lost 5 bases at V and 7 bases at J; junction bases unmatched: 5. CDR3 protein: CATSLDRVNIQYF. The CDR3 region has the DNA TGTGCCACCAGCCTCGACAGGGTGAACATTCAGTACTTC.

This clone was counted only a few times. The chain recombines TRBV5-1 with TRBJ2-1; D remains unclear. The ends were cut back, 0 bases at V and 5 bases at J, with 12 bases in the middle. There are 15 residues in the CDR3. The V gene's germline CDR1 is SGHRS and CDR2 YFSETQ. The CDR3 loop reads CASSLVLSFDNEQFF. The DNA for the CDR3 is TGCGCCAGCAGCTTGGTACTATCTTTCGACAATGAGCAGTTCTTC.

The chain links TRBV6-4 to TRBJ2-1; D is ambiguous. CDR3 length equals 14 residues. V gave up 0 bases and J gave up 6 bases, with 9 bases separating them. The germline V gene has CDR1 MRHNA and CDR2 SNTAGT. The CDR3 spells CASSDSSDGNEQFF. For the CDR3, the DNA is TGTGCCAGCAGTGACTCCTCCGATGGCAATGAGCAGTTCTTC.

The chain couples TRBV27 to TRBJ1-6; D uncertain. CDR1 is MNHEY and CDR2 is SMNVEV in the germline V gene (reference sequence). Deletions cut 3 bases from V and 11 bases from J, with 11 bases between. The CDR3 consists of 13 residues. This CDR3 reads CASSFPGRAPLHF. CDR3 coding DNA: TGTGCCAGCAGTTTTCCAGGACGGGCACCCCTCCACTTT.